This T cell receptor beta chain was identified during a study of blood T cells in healthy people across ages. Across the study: Template switching picked up about one barcoded beta molecule for each two T cells. Whole-study findings and limits: Estimated diversity that came from one million T cells was considered an underestimate.

The CDR3 is made up of 13 amino acids. Trimming took off 3 bases at V and 6 bases at J, with 12 bases between the two ends. Combining a sample-barcoded 5' primer with a J-beta primer mix, a second PCR ran for 7 to 11 cycles. CDR3-containing paired-end reads numbered at least 2.5 million in each sample. TCRdb passed the 5' RACE reads through MiXCR, listing each CDR3 protein once. Among about 590,000 distinct CDR3 sequences listed, about 30% were seen once. Concerning this clonotype: The antigen remains undetermined. A much larger clone is a single base away; this may be a read error.

The sequenced sample consisted of blood. This sequence was found in a woman aged 80 or older in good health. The V call is TRBV12-3 or TRBV12-4, the J call TRBJ2-7; no definite D call. Written as DNA, the CDR3 is TGTGCCAGCAGTTTTAATGCCTTTGGCGAGCAGTACTTC. Protein product: CASSFNAFGEQYF.